These T cell receptor beta chains were read from a single sample in a study of T cell changes during pregnancy in multiple sclerosis. Some clones are missing from TCRdb's copy, which holds only in-frame ones; the method was immunoSEQ multiplex PCR. Of around 45,000 clones listed, approximately 90% were seen once; the top ten hold 0.52%. The sequences come from CD4+ T cells from peripheral blood mononuclear cells, collected in the third trimester of pregnancy. The origin of the receptors is a female donor with multiple sclerosis, enrolled in a pregnancy study. Each CDR3 is given with its conserved first and last residue. The D gene is left open where the match is weak. Not all rows give a size; the values are once, few, many and, for expanded clones, a class.

once	TRBV19	TRBJ1-3	.	TGTGCCAGTAGTATAGTCGCAGGAAACTCTGGAAACACCATATATTTT	CASSIVAGNSGNTIYF
.	TRBV7-2	TRBJ2-1	.	TGTGCCAGCCTGGACACGCACGAGCAGTTCTTC	CASLDTHEQFF
.	TRBV7-7	TRBJ2-2	.	TGTGCTAGCGGCGGGACTAACACCGGGGAGCTGTTTTTT	CASGGTNTGELFF
.	TRBV7-9	TRBJ2-7	TRBD1	TGTGCCAGCAGCGAGGACAGGGGGATGCACGAGCAGTACTTC	CASSEDRGMHEQYF
.	TRBV7-2	TRBJ2-7	.	TGTGCCAGCAGCTTAAAAATTGCGGTCAGGGCCGTCGAGCAGTACTTC	CASSLKIAVRAVEQYF
.	TRBV5-6	TRBJ1-4	.	TGTGCCAGCAGCCGAGGACAGCTTAATGAAAAACTGTTTTTT	CASSRGQLNEKLFF
once	TRBV30	TRBJ1-4	.	TGTGCTTTTGGGCTTGGGGAAAAACTGTTTTTT	CAFGLGEKLFF
.	TRBV21-1	TRBJ2-3	.	TGTGCCAGCAGCAAAGAGGCAGGGGGCACAGATACGCAGTATTTT	CASSKEAGGTDTQYF
few	TRBV2	TRBJ2-1	TRBD1	TGTGCCAGCAGAAGGACAGGGGCTCAGGGGGAGCAGTTCTTC	CASRRTGAQGEQFF
.	TRBV6-5	TRBJ1-2	TRBD1	TGTGCCAGCACCCCGGACAGGGCCGGCGGCTACACCTTC	CASTPDRAGGYTF
.	TRBV5-1	TRBJ2-5	.	TGCGCCAGCAGCTTGGTTGGCAAACAAGAGACCCAGTACTTC	CASSLVGKQETQYF
.	TRBV30	TRBJ2-1	.	TGTGCCTATGGACACCCCAGCTCCTACAATGAGCAGTTCTTC	CAYGHPSSYNEQFF
.	TRBV6-1	TRBJ2-7	.	TGTGCCAGCAGTGAAGCGTTCGGGGACGAGCAGTACTTC	CASSEAFGDEQYF
.	TRBV7-9	TRBJ2-2	TRBD2	TGTGCCAGCAGCTTGGCTAGCGGGAGGGCGAACACCGGGGAGCTGTTTTTT	CASSLASGRANTGELFF
.	TRBV6-5	TRBJ2-1	TRBD2	TGTGCCAGCAGTTACTCGAGCAGCGGGAGTGAGCAGTTCTTC	CASSYSSSGSEQFF
.	TRBV7-6	TRBJ2-3	TRBD2	TGTGCCAGCAGCAATTCCGGGACTAGTAGGACAGATACGCAGTATTTT	CASSNSGTSRTDTQYF
medium-sized	TRBV6-6	TRBJ1-1	.	TGTGCCAGCAGTAAGACAGGTTTGAGGACTGAAGCTTTCTTT	CASSKTGLRTEAFF
.	TRBV19	TRBJ2-5	TRBD2	TGTGCCAGTAGTATAGGAGCAGCGGGAGGGCCCCAAGAGACCCAGTACTTC	CASSIGAAGGPQETQYF
.	TRBV2	TRBJ2-5	TRBD1	TGTGCCAGCAGACCAACCGGGCAGGGGGTGAGAGAGACCCAGTACTTC	CASRPTGQGVRETQYF
.	TRBV5-4	TRBJ2-1	TRBD2	TGTGCCAGCAGCTTGGACCTCGTGATAGCGGGTTCGTTCTTC	CASSLDLVIAGSFF
.	TRBV9	TRBJ2-1	.	TGTGCCAGCAGCGCCGTAGCGGCCAGAGATTATCAGCAGTTCTTC	CASSAVAARDYQQFF
.	TRBV6-5	TRBJ2-1	TRBD2	TGTGCCAGCAAACTAGCGGGAATCGACAATGAGCAGTTCTTC	CASKLAGIDNEQFF
.	TRBV11-3	TRBJ2-7	TRBD1	TGTGCCAGCAGCAGACGACAGGGAAGCTACGAGCAGTACTTC	CASSRRQGSYEQYF
.	TRBV29-1	TRBJ1-1	.	TGCAGCGTTAGGAGGGGTGGAGGGGAGACTGAAGCTTTCTTT	CSVRRGGGETEAFF
.	TRBV28	TRBJ2-2	.	TGTGCCAGCACCAAATTGGGTAGCACTGGCTCCCGGGAGCTGTTTTTT	CASTKLGSTGSRELFF
.	TRBV5-1	TRBJ2-1	TRBD2	TGCGCCAGCAGCTTTAGTAGCGGGAGTTTCAATGAGCAGTTCTTC	CASSFSSGSFNEQFF
.	TRBV11-2	TRBJ1-1	TRBD1	TGTGCCAGCAGCCAAACTTCCGGACAGGGGCCTGAAGCTTTCTTT	CASSQTSGQGPEAFF
.	TRBV19	TRBJ2-7	TRBD2	TGTGCCAGTAGTACAGCGGGAGGGGGCTACGAGCAGTACTTC	CASSTAGGGYEQYF
.	TRBV4-2	TRBJ2-2	.	TGTGCCAGCAGCCAGTTCGAGCGGGTGGAAACCGGGGAGCTGTTTTTT	CASSQFERVETGELFF
.	TRBV7-6	TRBJ2-7	TRBD2	TGTGCCAGCAGCGAGCTAGCGGGAGGGCCTTACGAGCAGTACTTC	CASSELAGGPYEQYF
.	TRBV18	TRBJ1-3	.	TGTGCCAGCTCACCGTCAAGCCCCGGGAGCTCAGGGGGAAACACCATATATTTT	CASSPSSPGSSGGNTIYF
.	TRBV7-2	TRBJ2-5	.	TGTGCCAGCAGCCAAGCCCGACAAGAGACCCAGTACTTC	CASSQARQETQYF